This T cell receptor beta chain was recovered during a study of T cell responses to AZD1222 COVID-19 vaccine. The repertoire was sequenced with immunoSEQ multiplex PCR; TCRdb's copy has only in-frame clones and lacks some. This table holds about 100,000 clones, roughly 92% found once. This clone showed up just once. The specimen comprised peripheral blood, sampled on day 0 of AZD1222 vaccination. This receptor was obtained from an adult in good health.

This CDR3 reads CASASAGNTEAFF. In DNA, the CDR3 is TGTGCCAGCGCCTCGGCGGGGAACACTGAAGCTTTCTTT. V gene TRBV9 combines with J gene TRBJ1-1, with D unclear. This CDR3 has 13 residues. V dropped 7 bases and J dropped 1 base, with 11 bases sitting between them. The germline V gene encodes CDR1 SGDLS and CDR2 YYNGEE. The variable domain in full, with the rest retrieved from reference TRBV9 and TRBJ1-1, is DSGVTQTPKHLITATGQRVTLRCSPRSGDLSVYWYQQSLDQGLQFLIQYYNGEERAKGNILERFSAQQFPDLHSELNLSSLELGDSALYFCASASAGNTEAFFGQGTRLTVV.